Listed here is a single T cell receptor (beta chain). The target antigen is unknown. A read error may account for a junction end that differs from germline. This entry belongs to a study of lymphopenia after photon versus proton radiotherapy. Findings of the study overall: Post-nadir diversity loss with photons came from oligoclonal expansion, particularly CD8+ Temra cells.

Germline lookup yields CDR1 MNHEY and CDR2 SVGAGI. The CDR3 sequence is 12 residues long. Method: immunoSEQ multiplex PCR; TCRdb's copy keeps in-frame clones and lacks some. This sample yields some 76,000 clones, of which 85% to 95% are seen a single time; around 2% belongs to the top ten. The sequences come from peripheral blood, collected from a patient treated with photon-based radiotherapy. V is TRBV6-5 and J is TRBJ2-6, with 7 bases identical to TRBD2. The TCR was taken from a woman aged 40 to 55 with cholangiocarcinoma. The CDR3: CASQGGGNVLTF. CDR3 coding DNA: TGTGCCAGCCAAGGCGGGGGCAACGTCCTGACTTTC.